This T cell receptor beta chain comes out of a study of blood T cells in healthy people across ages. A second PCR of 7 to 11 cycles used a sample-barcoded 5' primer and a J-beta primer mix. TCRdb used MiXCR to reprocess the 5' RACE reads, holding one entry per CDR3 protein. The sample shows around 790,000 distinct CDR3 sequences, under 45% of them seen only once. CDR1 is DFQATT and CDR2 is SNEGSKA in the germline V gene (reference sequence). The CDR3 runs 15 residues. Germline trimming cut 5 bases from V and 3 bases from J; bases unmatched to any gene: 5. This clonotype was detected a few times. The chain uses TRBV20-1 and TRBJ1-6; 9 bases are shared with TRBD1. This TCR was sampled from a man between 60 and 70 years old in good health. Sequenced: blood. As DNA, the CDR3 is TGCAGTGCTTTGGACAGGGGCGACTATAATTCACCCCTCCACTTT. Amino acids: CSALDRGDYNSPLHF.